What follows describes a single TCR beta chain. Authors' data handling: Reference gene primers were amplified, and this amplification served to estimate nucleated cell counts. Method: immunoSEQ multiplex PCR; TCRdb's copy keeps in-frame clones and lacks some. That table furnishes V, J and clone size, whereas the DNA furnished D and trimming. Among 140,000 to 150,000 clones listed, approximately 89% were seen once. These data originate in a study of blood T cell repertoires in COVID-19. Whole-study context: Acute-phase and convalescent COVID-19 samples originated in the United States, Italy and Spain. Sources were T cells, B-cell-depleted T cells, or PBMCs; the material itself was cDNA or gDNA.

The CDR3 extends over 16 amino acids. CDR1 is MNHEY, CDR2 SMNVEV, per germline (reference sequence). V lost 2 bases to trimming and J lost 1 base; unmatched junction nucleotides: 5. Sequences were obtained from peripheral blood. The sequence was obtained from a woman aged 45-65 years with acute or convalescent COVID-19. This rearrangement joins TRBV27 to TRBJ2-3; 8 bases are shared with TRBD1. The CDR3 nucleotides read TGTGCCAGCAGTTTAGTCGGGACAGGCGGCACAGATACGCAGTATTTT. Residues: CASSLVGTGGTDTQYF.